This T cell receptor (beta chain) is from a study of T cells in localized non-small cell lung cancer. Remarks on this clone: Antigen: not known.

General observations from the study: When the top 100 tumor clones were examined, a median approximately 60 of them also appeared in the adjacent lung, which was paired and uninvolved. Longer overall survival associated with higher blood T cell density; shorter survival with higher adjacent-lung clonality.

From germline, CDR1 is SGDLS and CDR2 YYNGEE. Between the trimmed V and J ends, which lost 3 bases and 0 bases, there was a span of 11 bases. There are 15 residues in the CDR3. Method: immunoSEQ multiplex PCR; TCRdb's copy keeps in-frame clones and lacks some. The repertoire holds 50,000 to 75,000 clones, with more than 85% as singletons. The rearrangement uses TRBV9 and TRBJ2-3; D possibly corresponds to TRBD1 (5 bases). The receptor comes from a man between 40 and 70 years old with stage I lung adenocarcinoma. Specimen: peripheral blood, collected before any cancer treatment. CDR3 nucleotide sequence: TGTGCCAGCAGCGAACAGACAGCTAGCACAGATACGCAGTATTTT. It specifies CASSEQTASTDTQYF.